This TCR beta chain comes out of a study of T cells in Graves' hyperthyroidism and ophthalmopathy. RNA transcripts yielded amplified TCR beta CDR3 regions. The HTBI primer set was used in a first-round RT-PCR of the TCR CDR3. TCRdb re-analysed the multiplex PCR reads in MiXCR, keeping a single row per CDR3 protein. The data show 360,000 or so distinct CDR3 sequences, about a fifth seen once. This CDR3 contains 14 residues. The V end lost 6 bases, the J end lost 5 bases, and 16 bases lay between the germline ends. Points from the study as a whole: Blood also showed most of the thyroid clonotypes that were expanded above 0.001. Model output signaled ophthalmopathy a median approximately 6 months ahead of onset.

The study defined stable Graves' hyperthyroidism as no ophthalmopathy progression within 18 months. Cells are PBMCs isolated from about 10 ml of fresh blood. This clonotype occurred many times. The target antigen is unknown. Material: blood. V and J are TRBV12-3 or TRBV12-4 and TRBJ2-5, with D tentatively TRBD1 or TRBD2 (6 bases each). The clonotype originates from a woman between 18 and 29 years old with Graves' hyperthyroidism. CDR3 sequence (DNA): TGTGCCAGCAGCCTCCCGGGGGCCGGGGAGACCCAGTACTTC. Translated: CASSLPGAGETQYF.